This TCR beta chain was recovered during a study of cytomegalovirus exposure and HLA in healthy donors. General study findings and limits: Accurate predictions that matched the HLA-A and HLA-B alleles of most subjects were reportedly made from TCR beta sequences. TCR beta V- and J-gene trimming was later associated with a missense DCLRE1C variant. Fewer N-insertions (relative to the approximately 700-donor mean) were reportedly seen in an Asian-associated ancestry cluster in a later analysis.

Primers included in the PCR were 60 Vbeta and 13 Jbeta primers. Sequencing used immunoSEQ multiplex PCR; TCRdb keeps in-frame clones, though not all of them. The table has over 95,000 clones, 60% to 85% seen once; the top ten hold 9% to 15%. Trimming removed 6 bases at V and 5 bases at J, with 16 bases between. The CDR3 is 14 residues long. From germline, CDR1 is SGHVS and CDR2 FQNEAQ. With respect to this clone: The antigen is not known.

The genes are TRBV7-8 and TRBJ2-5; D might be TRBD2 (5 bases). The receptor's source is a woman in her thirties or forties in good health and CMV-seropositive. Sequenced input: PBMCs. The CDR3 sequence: CASRPRGGRETQYF. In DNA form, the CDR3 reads TGTGCCAGCAGACCCCGGGGTGGTAGGGAGACCCAGTACTTC.